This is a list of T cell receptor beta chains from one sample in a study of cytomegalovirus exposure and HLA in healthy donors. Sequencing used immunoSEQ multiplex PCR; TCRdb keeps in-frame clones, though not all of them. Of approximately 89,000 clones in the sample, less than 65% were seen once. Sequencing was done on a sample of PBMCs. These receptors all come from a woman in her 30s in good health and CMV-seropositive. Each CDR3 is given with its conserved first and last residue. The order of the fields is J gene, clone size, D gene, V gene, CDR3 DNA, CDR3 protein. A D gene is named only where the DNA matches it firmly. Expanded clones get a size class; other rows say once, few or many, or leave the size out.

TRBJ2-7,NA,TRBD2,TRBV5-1,TGCGCCAGCAGCCTAGACACTAGCGGGGGGCCGAAGTACTTC,CASSLDTSGGPKYF
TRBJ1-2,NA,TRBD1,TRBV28,TGTGCCAGCAGTTTGACAGGGCTCTTC,CASSLTGLF
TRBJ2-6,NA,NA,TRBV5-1,TGCGCCAGCAGCTTGCGCGGGGACGCCCCTCTATCTGGGGCCAACGTCCTGACTTTC,CASSLRGDAPLSGANVLTF
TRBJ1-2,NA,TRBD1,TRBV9,TGTGCCAGCAGCTTTAGGACAGGGGGCAACTATGGCTACACCTTC,CASSFRTGGNYGYTF
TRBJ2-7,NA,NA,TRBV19,TGTGCCAGTAGTTCAACAGGGACCTTATACGAGCAGTACTTC,CASSSTGTLYEQYF
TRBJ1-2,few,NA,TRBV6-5,TGTGCCAGCAGTTACATGGGAAGAGGGGGCTACACCTTC,CASSYMGRGGYTF
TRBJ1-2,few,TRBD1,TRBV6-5,TGTGCCAGCAGTTACGGGGACAGGGGGATTGGGGGCTACACCTTC,CASSYGDRGIGGYTF
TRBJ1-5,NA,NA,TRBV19,TGTGCCAGTACCGACGGGAGCAATCAGCCCCAGCATTTT,CASTDGSNQPQHF
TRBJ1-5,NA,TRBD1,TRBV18,TGTGCCAGCTCACCAGGACAGGGCAATCAGCCCCAGCATTTT,CASSPGQGNQPQHF
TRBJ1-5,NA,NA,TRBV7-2,TGTGCCAGCAGCTTAAACAGGGATCAGCCCCAGCATTTT,CASSLNRDQPQHF
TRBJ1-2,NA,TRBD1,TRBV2,TGTGCCAGCACCCTGGGACAGGGGACCACTAACTATGGCTACACCTTC,CASTLGQGTTNYGYTF
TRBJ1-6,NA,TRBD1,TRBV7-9,TGTGCCAGCAGCCACGAAGGGGGCAATTCACCCCTCCACTTT,CASSHEGGNSPLHF
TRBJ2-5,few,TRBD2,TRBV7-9,TGTGCCAGCAGCCAAGAGCGGGGGGGCCAAGAGACCCAGTACTTC,CASSQERGGQETQYF
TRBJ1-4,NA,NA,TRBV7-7,TGTGCCAGCAGCTTAACACTGGGGGGAGGAAAACTGTTTTTT,CASSLTLGGGKLFF
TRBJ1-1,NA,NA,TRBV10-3,TGTGCCACCCAAGCGACAGGGAACACTGAAGCTTTCTTT,CATQATGNTEAFF
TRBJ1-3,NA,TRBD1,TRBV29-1,TGCAGCGTTGAAAAAGGGGGCCATGGAAACACCATATATTTT,CSVEKGGHGNTIYF
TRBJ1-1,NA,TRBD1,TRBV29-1,TGCAGCGTGGCAGGGGGAGGACCTGACACTGAAGCTTTCTTT,CSVAGGGPDTEAFF
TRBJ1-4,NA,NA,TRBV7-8,TGTGCCAGCAGCTTGGGGCTGATGGCTTATAATGAAAAACTGTTTTTT,CASSLGLMAYNEKLFF
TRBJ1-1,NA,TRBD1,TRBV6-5,TGTGCCAGCAGTTACAACAGGGGGCAAGCTGAAGCTTTCTTT,CASSYNRGQAEAFF
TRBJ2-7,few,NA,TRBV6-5,TGTGCCAGCAGTTACGGGGAGCCAAGCTCCTACGAGCAGTACTTC,CASSYGEPSSYEQYF
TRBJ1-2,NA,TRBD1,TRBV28,TGTGCCAGCACCACGGAGACAGGGGGCGCTGGGTATGGCTACACCTTC,CASTTETGGAGYGYTF
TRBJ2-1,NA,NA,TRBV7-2,TGTGCCAGCAGCTCGTCAGGAAACTCCTACAATGAGCAGTTCTTC,CASSSSGNSYNEQFF
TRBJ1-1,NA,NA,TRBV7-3,TGTGCCAGCAGCTTATACTCGAACACTGAAGCTTTCTTT,CASSLYSNTEAFF
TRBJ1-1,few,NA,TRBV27,TGTGCCAGCAGGACGGGCGGGGAAGCTTTCTTT,CASRTGGEAFF
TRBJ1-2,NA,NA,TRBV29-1,TGCAGCGTTGAGTCCCCTCAGGATGGCTACACCTTC,CSVESPQDGYTF
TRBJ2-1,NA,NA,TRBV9,TGTGCCAGCAGCGTATATGAGGGAAGCTCCTACAATGAGCAGTTCTTC,CASSVYEGSSYNEQFF
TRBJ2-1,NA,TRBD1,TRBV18,TGTGCCAGCTCACGCCAAAGGACAGGCAGGGACAATGAGCAGTTCTTC,CASSRQRTGRDNEQFF
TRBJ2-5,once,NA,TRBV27,TGTGCCAGCGGGCAGTTTCAAGAGACCCAGTACTTC,CASGQFQETQYF